Following are 8 T cell receptor beta chains from one sample sequenced in a study of blood T cells in healthy people across ages. The use of a sample-barcoded 5' primer and a J-beta primer mix characterized a second PCR of about 6 to 11 cycles. TCRdb processed the 5' RACE reads anew with MiXCR; each CDR3 protein has one entry. The sample comprises 600,000 to 850,000 distinct CDR3 sequences, approximately 25% of which are singletons, and more than 7.5% rests with the top ten. This sample was also put to use in a study of T cells of mothers and their children.

Sequencing was carried out using blood. The source of these receptors is a boy aged 5-17 years in good health.

CDR3 DNA: TGCAGCGGAGCAACAGGGGTAGGGGATACGCAGTATTTT. Translation: CSGATGVGDTQYF. J is TRBJ2-3 and V is TRBV29-1; 7 nucleotides align to TRBD1. The CDR3 runs to 13 residues. Germline V gene lookup returns CDR1 SQVTM and CDR2 ANQGSEA. The junction had 10 bases not matched to a gene; V was cut back by 7 bases and J by 6 bases.

The rearrangement links TRBV3-1 to TRBJ2-1; 7 nucleotides align to TRBD2. Trimming at V came to 5 bases and at J to 5 bases, leaving 9 bases not matched to a gene. This CDR3 has 15 amino acids. The germline V gene has CDR1 LGHDT and CDR2 YNNKEL (reference sequence). CDR3 residues: CASSALADVDNEQFF. The CDR3 DNA follows: TGTGCCAGCAGCGCCCTAGCGGACGTGGACAATGAGCAGTTCTTC.

This clonotype was detected only a few times. The V gene is TRBV12-3 or TRBV12-4, the J gene TRBJ2-5; tentatively, D is TRBD1 (6 bases). The CDR3 spans 13 residues. The ends were cut back, 5 bases at V and 7 bases at J, with 14 bases in the middle. CDR3 protein: CASSGQGKGTQYF. CDR3 in DNA: TGTGCCAGCAGTGGGCAGGGGAAGGGGACCCAGTACTTC.

This clonotype was observed a few times. The chain has TRBV2 and TRBJ2-2; weak D call: TRBD1 (6 bases). From germline, CDR1 is SNHLY and CDR2 FYNNEI. Trimming cost V 9 bases and J 2 bases, with 10 bases left between them. This CDR3 is built from 13 residues. The CDR3 sequence: CARTGTNTGELFF. For the CDR3, the DNA is TGTGCCAGGACCGGGACAAACACCGGGGAGCTGTTTTTT.

Details on this clonotype: At one end, the junction sequence differs from germline, possibly due to a read error. The chain recombines TRBV27 with TRBJ2-1; 7 bases match TRBD1. The V gene's germline CDR1 is MNHEY and CDR2 SMNVEV (reference sequence). CDR3 length: 14 amino acids. The CDR3 coding sequence is TGTGCCAGCAGATCGACAGGGAGCTACGATGAGCAGTTCTTC. Its protein is CASRSTGSYDEQFF.

This clonotype was seen only a few times. The chain carries TRBV7-9 and TRBJ2-7, with D perhaps TRBD1 or TRBD2 (6 bases each). The germline CDR1 and CDR2 sequences are SEHNR and FQNEAQ (reference sequence). Trimming removed 1 base from V and 2 bases from J, with 12 bases in between. This CDR3 has 15 residues. The CDR3 loop is CASSLGWGATYEQYF. The CDR3 region has the DNA TGTGCCAGCAGCTTAGGGTGGGGGGCTACCTACGAGCAGTACTTC.

This clonotype was counted only a few times. This rearrangement joins TRBV6-5 to TRBJ2-7; D may be TRBD1 (6 bases). The V gene lost 10 bases and the J gene lost 5 bases, with 18 bases spanning the gap. The germline CDR1 and CDR2 sequences are MNHEY and SVGAGI. The length of the CDR3 is 13 residues. CDR3 residues: CATSGTLEDEQYF. As DNA, the CDR3 is TGTGCCACCTCCGGGACACTGGAGGACGAGCAGTACTTC.

This sequence joins TRBV5-1 and TRBJ2-1; 10 positions match TRBD2. V was clipped by 2 bases and J by 10 bases; unmatched bases: 0. The CDR3 contains 12 residues. The germline V gene has CDR1 SGHRS and CDR2 YFSETQ. CDR3 coding DNA: TGCGCCAGCAGCTTACTAGCGGGGGAGCAGTTCTTC. It codes for CASSLLAGEQFF.